The 14 T cell receptor beta chains given below trace back to one sample, sequenced in a study of cytomegalovirus exposure and HLA in healthy donors. PCR primers comprised 60 Vbeta and 13 Jbeta primers. This table comes from immunoSEQ multiplex PCR, and its TCRdb copy is limited to in-frame clones, with some not included. The repertoire holds some 85,000 clones, with around 85% as singletons. Sequenced material: PBMCs. The receptors come from a young man in good health and CMV-seronegative.

This chain uses TRBV25-1 with TRBJ2-5; D gene unclear. The CDR3 consists of 13 residues. Germline CDR1 MGHDK, CDR2 SYGVNS. V lost 4 bases to trimming and J lost 5 bases, with 11 bases between them. In nucleotides, the CDR3 is TGTGCCAGCAGTGTGTCGGCTAGGGAGACCCAGTACTTC. Encoded protein: CASSVSARETQYF.

This clone was seen a single time. CDR3 residues: CASRELVAGTQYF. The DNA for the CDR3 is TGTGCCAGCAGGGAACTAGTGGCGGGTACGCAGTATTTT. The chain recombines TRBV28 with TRBJ2-3, with D perhaps matching TRBD2 (5 bases). This CDR3 has 13 residues. The germline CDR1 and CDR2 sequences are MDHEN and SYDVKM. V was clipped by 6 bases and J by 8 bases, with 15 bases between them.

This chain joins TRBV7-2 and TRBJ1-1, with a possible D match to TRBD1 (5 bases). Germline loops: CDR1 SGHTA, CDR2 FQGNSA. Trimming removed 2 bases at V and 11 bases at J, with 12 bases between. The CDR3 totals 12 residues. CDR3 amino acids: CASSLRGRDAFF. Written as DNA, the CDR3 is TGTGCCAGCAGCTTAAGGGGTCGCGACGCTTTCTTT.

This clone was observed a handful of times. The chain combines TRBV6-5 with TRBJ1-2, with unresolved D. Germline CDR1 MNHEY, CDR2 SVGAGI. V lost 2 bases, J lost 4 bases, and 8 bases lay in between. The CDR3 totals 13 residues. CDR3 DNA: TGTGCCAGCAGTTACGGCGGAGCCTATGGCTACACCTTC. Its translation is CASSYGGAYGYTF.

The chain couples TRBV18 to TRBJ1-5; D gene ambiguous. Trimming shortened V by 6 bases and J by 0 bases, and 12 bases separated the two germline ends. Germline CDR1 is KGHSH and CDR2 is LQKENI. The CDR3 runs 15 residues. The CDR3 loop is CASSLTRDSNQPQHF. In DNA, the CDR3 is TGTGCCAGCTCCTTAACACGGGATAGCAATCAGCCCCAGCATTTT.

Written as DNA, the CDR3 is TGCGCCAGCTCTGGTCCCCAGGGGGGTCTGGAGACCCAGTACTTC. Its translation: CASSGPQGGLETQYF. This chain joins TRBV10-1 and TRBJ2-5, with D tentatively TRBD1 (7 bases). This CDR3 is 15 amino acids long. V was trimmed by 8 bases and J by 5 bases, leaving 21 bases between them. Germline V gene data show CDR1 as WNHNN and CDR2 as SYGVQD (reference sequence).

The chain joins TRBV19 to TRBJ1-5; 8 bases map to TRBD1. Germline CDR1 reads LNHDA; CDR2 reads SQIVND (reference sequence). V gave up 6 bases and J gave up 2 bases; unmatched junction bases: 9. This CDR3 has 16 amino acids. The CDR3 here is CASRSAGGSGNQPQHF. The CDR3 DNA is TGTGCCAGTAGGTCAGCAGGGGGCTCTGGCAATCAGCCCCAGCATTTT.

The rearrangement links TRBV2 to TRBJ2-7; TRBD1 matches 8 bases. There are 14 residues in the CDR3. CDR1 and CDR2 from the germline V gene are SNHLY and FYNNEI. Trimming at V came to 2 bases and at J to 5 bases, leaving 5 bases not matched to a gene. The CDR3 reads CASSEQGALDEQYF. The DNA for the CDR3 is TGTGCCAGCAGTGAACAGGGGGCGCTTGACGAGCAGTACTTC. The whole variable domain, filled in from reference TRBV2 and TRBJ2-7, reads EPEVTQTPSHQVTQMGQEVILRCVPISNHLYFYWYRQILGQKVEFLVSFYNNEISEKSEIFDDQFSVERPDGSNFTLKIRSTKLEDSAMYFCASSEQGALDEQYFGPGTRLTVT.

The chain recombines TRBV30 with TRBJ2-7, with 7 bases that match TRBD1. This CDR3 has 16 amino acids. The germline V gene encodes CDR1 GTSNPN and CDR2 SVGIG (reference sequence). V was clipped by 3 bases and J by 0 bases; unmatched bases: 11. The CDR3 protein is CAWRPIGDSVSYEQYF. The CDR3 coding sequence is TGTGCCTGGAGACCCATCGGGGACAGTGTCTCCTACGAGCAGTACTTC.

This clone was observed a handful of times. The rearrangement uses TRBV7-8 and TRBJ1-4, with D tentatively TRBD1 (6 bases). The V and J ends lost 5 bases and 8 bases respectively, with 21 bases between them. This CDR3 has 16 amino acids. CDR1 SGHVS and CDR2 FQNEAQ come from the germline V gene. The CDR3 reads CASSLRRDNRGEKLFF. The CDR3 DNA reads as TGTGCCAGCAGCCTTCGCCGGGACAACCGCGGCGAAAAACTGTTTTTT.

The chain is built from TRBV30 and TRBJ1-2; D gene uncertain. In germline, CDR1 is GTSNPN, CDR2 SVGIG (reference sequence). The CDR3 extends over 12 amino acids. The V end lost 4 bases, the J end lost 4 bases, and 10 bases lay between the germline ends. The DNA of the CDR3 is TGTGCCTGGAATGTTCGGGGCTATGGCTACACCTTC. Translating it yields CAWNVRGYGYTF.

This clone was detected only a few times. The chain has TRBV10-3 and TRBJ2-7; possibly TRBD1 for D (5 bases). CDR3 length equals 15 residues. Germline CDR1 is ENHRY and CDR2 is SYGVKD. V lost 4 bases and J 0 bases, leaving 13 bases between the germline ends. This chain's CDR3 is CAISAADKSSYEQYF. CDR3 coding DNA: TGTGCCATCAGTGCCGCGGACAAGAGCTCCTACGAGCAGTACTTC.

The rearrangement joins TRBV6-1 to TRBJ1-1; a weak D match, TRBD1 (6 bases). CDR1 and CDR2 from the germline V gene are MNHNS and SASEGT. V was trimmed by 3 bases and J by 0 bases, leaving 14 bases between them. The CDR3 runs 16 residues. In DNA, the CDR3 is TGTGCCAGCAGTGACCGGGACACGTATTTGAACACTGAAGCTTTCTTT. Translation: CASSDRDTYLNTEAFF.

This chain joins TRBV30 and TRBJ1-3; D remains ambiguous. The CDR3 has 14 residues. Per the germline V gene, CDR1 is GTSNPN and CDR2 is SVGIG (reference sequence). Between the trimmed V and J ends, which lost 0 bases and 4 bases, there was a span of 10 bases. This CDR3 is CAWSVRGGGNTIYF. The CDR3 nucleotides are TGTGCCTGGAGTGTACGAGGTGGCGGAAACACCATATATTTT.